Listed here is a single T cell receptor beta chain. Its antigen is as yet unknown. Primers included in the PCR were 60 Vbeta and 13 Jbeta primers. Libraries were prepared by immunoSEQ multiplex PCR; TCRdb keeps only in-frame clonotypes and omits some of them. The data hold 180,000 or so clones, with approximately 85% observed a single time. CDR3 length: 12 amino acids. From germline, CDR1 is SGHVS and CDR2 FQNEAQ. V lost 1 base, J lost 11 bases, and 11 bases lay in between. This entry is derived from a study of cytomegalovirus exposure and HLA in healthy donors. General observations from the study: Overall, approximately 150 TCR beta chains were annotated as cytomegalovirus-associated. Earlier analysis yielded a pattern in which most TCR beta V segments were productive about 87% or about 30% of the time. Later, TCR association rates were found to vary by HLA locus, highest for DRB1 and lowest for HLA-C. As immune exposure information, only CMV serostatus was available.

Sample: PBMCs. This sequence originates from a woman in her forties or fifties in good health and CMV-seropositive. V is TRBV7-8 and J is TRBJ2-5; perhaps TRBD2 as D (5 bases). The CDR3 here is CASSLGTWEQYF. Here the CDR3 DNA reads TGTGCCAGCAGCTTAGGAACGTGGGAGCAGTACTTC.